The 23 T cell receptor beta chains in this list originate from one sample, sequenced in a study of early T cells in non-severe SARS-CoV-2 infection. TCRdb reprocessed the 5' RACE reads with MiXCR, giving one entry per CDR3 protein. The data contain 65,000 to 95,000 distinct CDR3 sequences, approximately 16% of them singletons. Sequencing was performed on whole blood. Every receptor here comes from an adult who was a healthcare worker with PCR-confirmed SARS-CoV-2 infection or an uninfected control (not recorded which).

The DNA of the CDR3 is TGTGCCAGCATCAACCCAGGTGGGGGGGGAGCTTTCTTT. Its protein is CASINPGGGGAFF. The chain combines TRBV12-3 or TRBV12-4 with TRBJ1-1; D is possibly TRBD1 (5 bases). This CDR3 spans 13 amino acids. The V end was cut by 7 bases, the J end by 10 bases, with 19 bases between.

This chain links TRBV7-2 with TRBJ2-2; no clear D gene. V dropped 4 bases and J dropped 5 bases, with 14 bases sitting between them. The germline gives CDR1 SGHTA, CDR2 FQGNSA. The CDR3 has 15 residues. As DNA, the CDR3 is TGTGCCAGCAGCTCCCCTACCTCCTGGACCGGGGAGCTGTTTTTT. Translating it yields CASSSPTSWTGELFF.

This clonotype was picked up a small number of times. The chain employs TRBV27 and TRBJ2-1, with D perhaps being TRBD1 or TRBD2 (6 bases each). This CDR3 has 15 residues. V was cut by 2 bases and J by 4 bases, with 12 bases left in between. Germline V gene sequence: CDR1 MNHEY, CDR2 SMNVEV (reference sequence). CDR3 DNA: TGTGCCAGCAGTTTAACGGGGGCTCTATACAATGAGCAGTTCTTC. The encoded protein is CASSLTGALYNEQFF.

This CDR3 is CASSVEGVSYGYTF. The CDR3 nucleotides read TGTGCCAGCAGCGTTGAAGGGGTCAGCTATGGCTACACCTTC. The chain couples TRBV9 to TRBJ1-2, with a weak D call TRBD1 (5 bases). CDR3 length equals 14 residues. Germline V gene sequence: CDR1 SGDLS, CDR2 YYNGEE. Trimming cost V 2 bases and J 4 bases, with 12 bases left between them.

This clonotype was seen a handful of times. The genes are TRBV6-1 and TRBJ2-1; TRBD1 agrees at 9 bases. The CDR3 extends over 17 amino acids. V trimming: 8 bases; J trimming: 2 bases; junction bases outside the gene matches: 13. From germline, CDR1 is MNHNS and CDR2 SASEGT. CDR3 nucleotides: TGTGCCAGCCCCCCCTCTACCGGGACAGGGACCTACAATGAGCAGTTCTTC. It translates to CASPPSTGTGTYNEQFF.

This clonotype was counted between two and nine times. The chain joins TRBV6-5 to TRBJ2-3, with D tentatively TRBD2 (7 bases). V lost 8 bases and J lost 1, with 10 bases in between. This CDR3 spans 13 amino acids. The germline gives CDR1 MNHEY, CDR2 SVGAGI. CDR3 sequence reads: CASGRGGTDTQYF. Here the CDR3 DNA reads TGTGCCAGCGGGAGGGGGGGCACAGATACGCAGTATTTT.

This clonotype was detected a few times. This sequence joins TRBV29-1 and TRBJ2-5; maybe TRBD1 (6 bases). Germline V gene sequence: CDR1 SQVTM, CDR2 ANQGSEA. This CDR3 is 12 amino acids long. Trimming took off 4 bases at V and 4 bases at J, with 10 bases between the two ends. This CDR3 is CSVALQGETQYF. The CDR3 DNA sequence: TGCAGCGTTGCATTACAGGGAGAGACCCAGTACTTC. The variable domain in full, with the rest retrieved from reference TRBV29-1 and TRBJ2-5, is SAVISQKPSRDICQRGTSLTIQCQVDSQVTMMFWYRQQPGQSLTLIATANQGSEATYESGFVIDKFPISRPNLTFSTLTVSNMSPEDSSIYLCSVALQGETQYFGPGTRLLVL.

This clonotype has a handful of counts. J is TRBJ2-1 and V is TRBV11-2; 14 bases line up with TRBD2. Germline CDR1 is SGHAT and CDR2 is FQNNGV. The junction had 7 bases not matched to a gene; V was cut back by 5 bases and J by 16 bases. The CDR3 extends over 13 amino acids. CDR3 region: CASSGDGTSGSFF. DNA of the CDR3: TGTGCCAGCAGCGGGGACGGGACTAGCGGGAGTTTCTTC.

This clonotype was counted a few times. The rearrangement uses TRBV29-1 and TRBJ1-2, with D hard to call. Germline V lookup: CDR1 SQVTM, CDR2 ANQGSEA. Trimming removed 4 bases at V and 2 bases at J, with 11 bases between. The CDR3 loop spans 13 amino acids. For the CDR3, the DNA is TGCAGCGTTGGGAAAACAGAAAACTATGGCTACACCTTC. Amino acids: CSVGKTENYGYTF.

V and J are TRBV5-1 and TRBJ1-1; possible D gene TRBD1, 6 bases. This CDR3 is 14 amino acids long. The germline CDR1 and CDR2 sequences are SGHRS and YFSETQ. The V gene lost 4 bases and the J gene lost 5 bases, with 15 bases spanning the gap. The CDR3 sequence: CASSDPQGGTEAFF. In nucleotides, the CDR3 is TGCGCCAGCAGCGACCCACAGGGAGGGACTGAAGCTTTCTTT.

This clonotype came up a few times. V usage is TRBV5-6 and J usage is TRBJ1-4, with TRBD1 matching 11 bases. With V trimmed by 4 bases and J by 10 bases, 3 bases remained unmatched. There are 13 residues in the CDR3. CDR1 and CDR2 (germline): SGHDT, YYEEEE. CDR3 sequence reads: CASSPGTGGKLFF. CDR3 nucleotide sequence: TGTGCCAGCAGCCCCGGGACAGGGGGAAAACTGTTTTTT.

Ten or more counts support this clonotype. V is TRBV20-1 and J is TRBJ1-1; D perhaps matches TRBD1 (5 bases). Per the germline V gene, CDR1 is DFQATT and CDR2 is SNEGSKA (reference sequence). CDR3 length: 14 amino acids. Between the trimmed V and J ends, which lost 3 bases and 3 bases, there was a span of 14 bases. In nucleotides, the CDR3 is TGCAGTGCTAGCAAGGGGAAAGCGGACACTGAAGCTTTCTTT. It translates to CSASKGKADTEAFF.

The table lists this clonotype with a few counts. The V and J genes are TRBV19 and TRBJ1-1; no clear D. V lost 5 bases and J lost 1, with 11 bases in between. The germline gives CDR1 LNHDA, CDR2 SQIVND (reference sequence). The CDR3 sequence is 14 residues long. In nucleotides, the CDR3 is TGTGCCAGTAGTCCCACCTCGGCGAACACTGAAGCTTTCTTT. Its translation is CASSPTSANTEAFF.

The gene calls are TRBV5-1 and TRBJ2-1, with D perhaps TRBD1 or TRBD2 (6 bases each). CDR1 is SGHRS and CDR2 is YFSETQ in the germline V gene. This CDR3 region has 10 residues. With 8 bases removed from V and 13 bases from J, the gap between germline ends came to 13 bases. The chain's CDR3 is CASRGTNQFF. The CDR3, as DNA: TGCGCCAGTCGCGGGACAAATCAGTTCTTC.

The rearrangement joins TRBV29-1 to TRBJ1-1; D gene ambiguous. The CDR3 consists of 14 residues. V dropped 7 bases and J dropped 4 bases, with 19 bases sitting between them. CDR1 is SQVTM and CDR2 is ANQGSEA in the germline V gene. CDR3 sequence: CSAGGGLKGTEAFF. The CDR3 coding sequence is TGCAGCGCCGGAGGCGGCCTGAAAGGCACTGAAGCTTTCTTT. The full variable domain, with the rest looked up from reference TRBV29-1 and TRBJ1-1, is SAVISQKPSRDICQRGTSLTIQCQVDSQVTMMFWYRQQPGQSLTLIATANQGSEATYESGFVIDKFPISRPNLTFSTLTVSNMSPEDSSIYLCSAGGGLKGTEAFFGQGTRLTVV.

This clonotype occurred a few times. The V call is TRBV6-1, the J call TRBJ2-2; either TRBD1 or TRBD2 may supply D (5 bases each). From germline, CDR1 is MNHNS and CDR2 SASEGT. Trimming cost V 7 bases and J 6 bases, with 18 bases left between them. CDR3 length: 15 residues. The CDR3 nucleotides are TGTGCCAGCAAGGCGAGGGGATTCGAGTCCGGGGAGCTGTTTTTT. The encoded protein is CASKARGFESGELFF.

J is TRBJ2-7 and V is TRBV5-4; the D is unclear. V was cut by 3 bases and J by 4 bases, with 5 bases left in between. Germline CDR1 SGHNT, CDR2 YYREEE (reference sequence). This CDR3 has 11 residues. The CDR3 is CASSSLYEQYF. DNA of the CDR3: TGTGCCAGCAGCTCCCTATACGAGCAGTACTTC.

This clonotype was recorded many times. V is TRBV28 and J is TRBJ1-2; D is possibly TRBD1 (5 bases). The CDR3 is 13 residues long. Germline lookup yields CDR1 MDHEN and CDR2 SYDVKM. V shed 5 bases and J shed 4 bases, with 11 bases lying between them. CDR3 loop: CASSLGRIYGYTF. For the CDR3, the DNA is TGTGCCAGCAGTCTGGGACGGATCTATGGCTACACCTTC.

Only a few counts were recorded for this clonotype. V and J are TRBV7-8 and TRBJ2-7; D is unresolved. The germline V gene has CDR1 SGHVS and CDR2 FQNEAQ. The V and J ends lost 6 bases and 7 bases respectively, with 10 bases between them. CDR3 size: 11 residues. This chain's CDR3 is CASSSEREQYF. CDR3 bases: TGTGCCAGCAGTTCCGAAAGGGAGCAGTACTTC.

The chain carries TRBV6-1 and TRBJ1-1; TRBD1 matches 8 bases. The CDR3 totals 14 residues. Germline CDR1 and CDR2: MNHNS and SASEGT. Germline trimming cut 10 bases from V and 4 bases from J; bases unmatched to any gene: 11. CDR3 nucleotide sequence: TGTGCCACAAGCGGACAGGGCCCGGTCACTGAAGCTTTCTTT. Translating gives CATSGQGPVTEAFF.

This clonotype has ten or more counts. The V and J genes are TRBV7-3 and TRBJ1-1, with 11 bases matching TRBD1. The germline gives CDR1 SGHTA, CDR2 FQGTGA. The CDR3 runs 15 residues. Trimming took 5 bases from V and 5 from J; bases not matched to a gene: 7. CDR3 protein: CASSLLGTGGTEAFF. The CDR3 nucleotides are TGTGCCAGCAGCCTATTAGGGACAGGGGGTACTGAAGCTTTCTTT.

This rearrangement joins TRBV7-9 to TRBJ2-3; D gene uncertain. Germline CDR1 and CDR2: SEHNR and FQNEAQ (reference sequence). V lost 5 bases and J lost 3, with 6 bases in between. CDR3 size: 12 residues. The CDR3 is CASSPETDTQYF. As DNA, the CDR3 is TGTGCCAGCAGCCCGGAAACAGATACGCAGTATTTT.

As regards this clonotype: The junction departs from the called germline gene at one end, perhaps through a read error. The chain has TRBV12-3 or TRBV12-4 and TRBJ2-3, with 9 bases that match TRBD2. This CDR3 spans 14 amino acids. The CDR3 nucleotides read TGTGCCAGCAGGTTAGCGGGAGGCACAGATACGCAGTATTTT. It translates to CASRLAGGTDTQYF.